This T cell receptor beta chain is drawn from a study of Ad26.COV2.S vaccination and SARS-CoV-2 variants. Study context: Dosing was one shot or two shots 56 days apart.

The table came from immunoSEQ multiplex PCR; TCRdb's copy has only in-frame clones and leaves some out. This sample carries some 410,000 clones, about 90% of them seen once, and the ten largest clones take more than 1.5%. As to treatment: approximately 18 received Ad26.COV2.S at low or high dose, single or two shots; 5 received placebo; per-sample allocation not given. It was on day 63 after the first vaccine or placebo injection that samples were taken. Immunization relied on an Ad26 vector, which expressed Wuhan-strain SARS-CoV-2 spike. Germline V CDR1 and CDR2: MNHEY, SVGEGT. The V end was cut by 5 bases, the J end by 5 bases, with 4 bases between. This CDR3 comprises 11 residues. This clone was picked up one time. The antigen is not known. Study-wide results and caveats: Recipients of either vaccine or placebo displayed similar breadth of non-spike TCRs.

The receptor comes from a person between 18 and 60 years old who received the Ad26.COV2.S COVID-19 vaccine or a placebo. The material sequenced was peripheral blood, taken in a trial of Ad26.COV2.S vaccine versus placebo. The chain recombines TRBV6-2 or TRBV6-3 with TRBJ2-1; D not resolved. The CDR3 reads CASSPHNEQFF. CDR3 DNA sequence: TGTGCCAGCAGTCCCCACAATGAGCAGTTCTTC.